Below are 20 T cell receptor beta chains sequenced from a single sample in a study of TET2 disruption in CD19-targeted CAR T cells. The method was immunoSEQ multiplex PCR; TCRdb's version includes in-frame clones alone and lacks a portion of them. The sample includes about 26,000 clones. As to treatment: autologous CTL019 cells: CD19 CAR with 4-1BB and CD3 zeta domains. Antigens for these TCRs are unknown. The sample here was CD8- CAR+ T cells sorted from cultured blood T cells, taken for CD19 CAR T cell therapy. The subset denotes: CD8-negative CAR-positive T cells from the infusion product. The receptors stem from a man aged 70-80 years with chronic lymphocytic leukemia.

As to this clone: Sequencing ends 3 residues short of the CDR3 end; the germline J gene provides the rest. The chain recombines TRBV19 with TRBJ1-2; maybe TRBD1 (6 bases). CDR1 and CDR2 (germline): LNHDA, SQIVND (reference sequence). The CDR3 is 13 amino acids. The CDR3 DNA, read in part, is TGTGCCAGTAGTAATGGGGGCGGGCGCGAC. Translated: CASSNGGGRD. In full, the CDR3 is CASSNGGGRDYTF.

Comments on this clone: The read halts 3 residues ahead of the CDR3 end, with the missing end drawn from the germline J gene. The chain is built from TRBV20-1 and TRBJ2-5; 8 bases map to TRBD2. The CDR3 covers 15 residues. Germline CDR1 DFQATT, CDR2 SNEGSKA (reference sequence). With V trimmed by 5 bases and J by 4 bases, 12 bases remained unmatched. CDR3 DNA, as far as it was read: TGCAGTGCTTCTCCGGGACTAGACTCGAGAGAGACC. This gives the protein CSASPGLDSRET. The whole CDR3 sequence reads CSASPGLDSRETQYF.

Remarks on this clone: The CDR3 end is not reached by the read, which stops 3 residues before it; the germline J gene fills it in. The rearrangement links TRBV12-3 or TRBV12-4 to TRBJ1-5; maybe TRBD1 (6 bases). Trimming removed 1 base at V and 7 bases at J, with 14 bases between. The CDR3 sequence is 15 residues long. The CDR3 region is CASSLGGGVGQPQHF. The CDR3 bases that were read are TGTGCCAGCAGTTTAGGAGGGGGGGTTGGGCAGCCC.

The sequenced CDR3 bases are TGTGCCAGTAGTATAGATGCCCAGAGAAACTATGGT. Encoded protein: CASSIDAQRNYG. From start to end, the CDR3 is CASSIDAQRNYGQYF. The chain is built from TRBV19 and TRBJ2-4; D is ambiguous. With the read ending 3 residues before the CDR3 end, the germline J gene is used to fill in that end. CDR3 length: 15 amino acids. Germline-derived CDR1 and CDR2 are LNHDA and SQIVND (reference sequence).

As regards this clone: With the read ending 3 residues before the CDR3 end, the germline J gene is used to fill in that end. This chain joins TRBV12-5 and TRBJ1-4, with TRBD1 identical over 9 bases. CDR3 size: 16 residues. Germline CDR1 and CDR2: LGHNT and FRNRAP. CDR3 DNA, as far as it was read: TGTGCTAGTGGTTTAACAGGGGGCTCTGGGGCCAACGTA. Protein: CASGLTGGSGANV. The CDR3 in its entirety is CASGLTGGSGANVLFF.

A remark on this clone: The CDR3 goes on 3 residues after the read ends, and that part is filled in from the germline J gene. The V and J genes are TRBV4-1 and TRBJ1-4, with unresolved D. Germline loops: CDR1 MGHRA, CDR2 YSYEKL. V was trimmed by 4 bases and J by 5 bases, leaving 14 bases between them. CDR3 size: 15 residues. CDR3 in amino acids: CASSRAYQGNEKLFF. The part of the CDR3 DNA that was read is TGCGCCAGCAGCCGGGCCTACCAAGGGAATGAAAAA.

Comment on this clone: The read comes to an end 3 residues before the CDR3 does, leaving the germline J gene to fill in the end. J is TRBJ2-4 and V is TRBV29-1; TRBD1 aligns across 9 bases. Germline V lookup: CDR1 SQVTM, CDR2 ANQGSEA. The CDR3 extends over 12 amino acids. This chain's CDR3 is CSVGTGKFGQYF. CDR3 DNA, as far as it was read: TGCAGCGTAGGGACAGGGAAGTTTGGT.

CDR3 amino acids: CSAREIGQGANQPQYF. The CDR3 bases that were read are TGCAGTGCTAGAGAGATCGGACAGGGCGCCAATCAGCCT. The chain combines TRBV20-1 with TRBJ2-4; 8 bases agree with TRBD1. Coverage ceases 3 residues before the CDR3 finishes, and the germline J gene fills in the end. The CDR3 runs to 16 residues. Germline V CDR1 and CDR2: DFQATT, SNEGSKA (reference sequence).

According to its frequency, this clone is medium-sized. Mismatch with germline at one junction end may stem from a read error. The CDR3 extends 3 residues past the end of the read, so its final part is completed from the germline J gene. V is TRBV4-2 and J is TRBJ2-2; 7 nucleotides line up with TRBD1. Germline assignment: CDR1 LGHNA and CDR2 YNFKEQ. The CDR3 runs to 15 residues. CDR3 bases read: TGCGCCAGCAGCCAAGAAGGGGGCGCGGTCGGGGAG. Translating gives CASSQEGGAVGE. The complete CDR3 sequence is CASSQEGGAVGELFF.

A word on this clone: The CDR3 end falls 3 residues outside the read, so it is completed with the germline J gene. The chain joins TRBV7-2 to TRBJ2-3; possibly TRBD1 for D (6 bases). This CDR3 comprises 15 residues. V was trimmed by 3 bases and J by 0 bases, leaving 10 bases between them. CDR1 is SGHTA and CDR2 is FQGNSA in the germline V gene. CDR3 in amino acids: CASSFLTGSTDTQYF. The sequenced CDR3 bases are TGTGCCAGCAGCTTTTTGACAGGTAGCACAGATACG.

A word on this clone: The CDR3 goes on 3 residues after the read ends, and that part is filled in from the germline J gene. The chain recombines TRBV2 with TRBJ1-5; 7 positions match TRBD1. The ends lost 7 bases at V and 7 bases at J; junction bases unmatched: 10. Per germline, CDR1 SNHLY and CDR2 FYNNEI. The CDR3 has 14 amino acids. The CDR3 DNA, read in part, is TGTGCCAGCAATCAGGGACAGATAGGCCAGCCC. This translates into CASNQGQIGQP. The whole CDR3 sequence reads CASNQGQIGQPQHF.

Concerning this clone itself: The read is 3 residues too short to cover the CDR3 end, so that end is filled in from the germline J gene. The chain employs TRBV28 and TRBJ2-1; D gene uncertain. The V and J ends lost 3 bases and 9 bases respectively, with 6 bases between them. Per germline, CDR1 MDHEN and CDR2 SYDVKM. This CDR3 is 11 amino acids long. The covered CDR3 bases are TGTGCCAGCAGTTTTTACGGTGAG. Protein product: CASSFYGE. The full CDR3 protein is CASSFYGEQFF. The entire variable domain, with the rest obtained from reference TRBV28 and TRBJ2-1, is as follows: DVKVTQSSRYLVKRTGEKVFLECVQDMDHENMFWYRQDPGLGLRLIYFSYDVKMKEKGDIPEGYSVSREKKERFSLILESASTNQTSMYLCASSFYGEQFFGPGTRLTVL.

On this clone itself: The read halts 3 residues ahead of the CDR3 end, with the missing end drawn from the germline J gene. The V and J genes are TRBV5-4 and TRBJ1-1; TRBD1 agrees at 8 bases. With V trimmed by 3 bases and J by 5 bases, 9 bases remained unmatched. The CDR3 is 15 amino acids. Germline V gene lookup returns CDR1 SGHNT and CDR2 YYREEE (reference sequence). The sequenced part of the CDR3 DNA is TGTGCCAGCAGCTCCGGGCAGGGGGCTCGGACTGAA. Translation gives CASSSGQGARTE. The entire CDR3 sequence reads CASSSGQGARTEAFF. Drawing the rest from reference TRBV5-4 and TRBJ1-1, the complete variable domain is ETGVTQSPTHLIKTRGQQVTLRCSSQSGHNTVSWYQQALGQGPQFIFQYYREEENGRGNFPPRFSGLQFPNYSSELNVNALELDDSALYLCASSSGQGARTEAFFGQGTRLTVV.

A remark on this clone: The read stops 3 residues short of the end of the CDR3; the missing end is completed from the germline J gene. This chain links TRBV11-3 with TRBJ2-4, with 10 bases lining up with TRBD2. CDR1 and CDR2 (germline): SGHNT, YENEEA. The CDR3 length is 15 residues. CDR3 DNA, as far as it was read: TGTGCCAGCAGCGGAGTGGCTAGCGGGGGCAAGACT. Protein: CASSGVASGGKT. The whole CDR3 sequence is CASSGVASGGKTQYF.

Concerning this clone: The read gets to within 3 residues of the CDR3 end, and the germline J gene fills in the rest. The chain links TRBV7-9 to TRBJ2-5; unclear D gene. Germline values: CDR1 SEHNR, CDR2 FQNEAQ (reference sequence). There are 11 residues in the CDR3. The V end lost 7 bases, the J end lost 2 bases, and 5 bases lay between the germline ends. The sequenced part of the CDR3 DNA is TGTGCCAGCAACAGTCAAGAGACC. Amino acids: CASNSQET. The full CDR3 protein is CASNSQETQYF.

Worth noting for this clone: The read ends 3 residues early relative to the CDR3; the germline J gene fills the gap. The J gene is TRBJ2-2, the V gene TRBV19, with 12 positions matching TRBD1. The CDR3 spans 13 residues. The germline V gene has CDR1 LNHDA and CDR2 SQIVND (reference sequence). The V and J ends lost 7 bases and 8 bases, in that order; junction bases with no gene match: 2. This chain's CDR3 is CASKGQGAGELFF. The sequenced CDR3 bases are TGTGCCAGTAAGGGACAGGGGGCAGGGGAG.

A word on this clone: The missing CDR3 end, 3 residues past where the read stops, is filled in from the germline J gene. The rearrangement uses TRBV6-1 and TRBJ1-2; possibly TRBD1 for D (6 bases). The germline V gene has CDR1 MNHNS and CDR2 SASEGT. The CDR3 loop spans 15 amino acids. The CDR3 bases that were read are TGTGCCAGCAGTGAACTACCGGGACAACTTTACGAC. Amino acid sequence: CASSELPGQLYD. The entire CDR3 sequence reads CASSELPGQLYDYTF.

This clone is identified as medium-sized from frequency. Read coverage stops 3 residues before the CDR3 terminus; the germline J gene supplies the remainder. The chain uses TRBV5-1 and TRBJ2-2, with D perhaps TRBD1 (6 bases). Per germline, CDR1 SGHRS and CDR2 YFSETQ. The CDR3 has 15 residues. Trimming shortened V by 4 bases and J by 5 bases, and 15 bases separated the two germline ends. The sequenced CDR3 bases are TGCGCCAGCAGCCCCCCGGGGACATTAACCGGGGAG. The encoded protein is CASSPPGTLTGE. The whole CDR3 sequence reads CASSPPGTLTGELFF.

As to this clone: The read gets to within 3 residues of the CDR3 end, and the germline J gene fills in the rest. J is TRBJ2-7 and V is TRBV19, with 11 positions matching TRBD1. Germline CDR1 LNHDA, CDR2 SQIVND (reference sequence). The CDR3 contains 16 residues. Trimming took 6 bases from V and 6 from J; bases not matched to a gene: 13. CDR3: CASSQSPGQGVVEQYF. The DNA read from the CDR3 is TGTGCCAGTAGCCAGAGCCCGGGACAGGGGGTGGTCGAG.

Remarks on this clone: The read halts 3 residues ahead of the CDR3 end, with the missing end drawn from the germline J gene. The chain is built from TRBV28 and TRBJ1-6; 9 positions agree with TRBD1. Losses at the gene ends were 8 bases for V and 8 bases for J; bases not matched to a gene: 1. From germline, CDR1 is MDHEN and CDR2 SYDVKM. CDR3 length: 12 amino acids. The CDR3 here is CASGTGHSPLHF. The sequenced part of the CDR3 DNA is TGTGCCAGCGGGACAGGGCATTCACCC.